The 23 T cell receptor beta chains listed next were all sequenced from one sample in a study of PD-1 blockade in classical Hodgkin lymphoma. Every patient had relapsed following autologous stem cell transplantation, and cohorts differed in brentuximab vedotin exposure. Assay used: immunoSEQ multiplex PCR; TCRdb lists only in-frame clones, some missing. The sample has some 22,000 clones, under 80% seen once. The sequences come from peripheral blood mononuclear cells (PBMCs), collected at baseline. These receptors all stem from a human donor with classical Hodgkin lymphoma.

This clone is deemed medium-sized. This sample also contains other DNA sequences that code for the same CDR3. The chain employs TRBV4-3 and TRBJ2-5; 8 nucleotides line up with TRBD1. This CDR3 is built from 15 residues. Germline values: CDR1 LGHNA, CDR2 YSLEER. Germline trimming cut 4 bases from V and 2 bases from J; bases unmatched to any gene: 6. CDR3 region: CASSRVTGGQETQYF. The CDR3 bases are TGCGCCAGCAGCCGGGTTACAGGGGGACAAGAGACCCAGTACTTC.

J is TRBJ1-2 and V is TRBV7-2; weak D call: TRBD1 (5 bases). Germline V lookup: CDR1 SGHTA, CDR2 FQGNSA. This CDR3 spans 14 amino acids. Trimming removed 0 bases from V and 2 bases from J, with 7 bases in between. CDR3 DNA: TGTGCCAGCAGCTTAGCGCAGGGAAACTATGGCTACACCTTC. Translation gives CASSLAQGNYGYTF.

The chain recombines TRBV19 with TRBJ1-2; 10 nucleotides agree with TRBD1. Unmatched junction bases numbered 8, after V lost 5 bases and J lost 5 bases. Per the germline V gene, CDR1 is LNHDA and CDR2 is SQIVND (reference sequence). The CDR3 extends over 15 amino acids. The CDR3 here is CASSSRTGGGYGYTF. The CDR3 DNA sequence: TGTGCCAGTAGTTCCCGGACAGGGGGGGGATATGGCTACACCTTC.

The V call is TRBV18, the J call TRBJ2-1; D might be TRBD2 (7 bases). The CDR3 contains 16 residues. Per germline, CDR1 KGHSH and CDR2 LQKENI. V was trimmed by 0 bases and J by 8 bases, leaving 17 bases between them. The CDR3 sequence: CASSPPKGGKKDEQFF. The CDR3 DNA reads TGTGCCAGCTCACCACCCAAGGGGGGGAAAAAGGATGAGCAGTTCTTC.

The chain employs TRBV19 and TRBJ1-1, with 9 bases lining up with TRBD1. The V and J ends lost 6 bases and 5 bases, in that order; junction bases with no gene match: 7. Per the germline V gene, CDR1 is LNHDA and CDR2 is SQIVND (reference sequence). CDR3 length: 14 amino acids. The CDR3: CASSNRGLGTEAFF. The CDR3 nucleotides are TGTGCCAGTAGCAACAGGGGGCTGGGGACTGAAGCTTTCTTT.

The genes are TRBV10-3 and TRBJ2-7; D gene ambiguous. Trimming cost V 3 bases and J 1 base, with 7 bases left between them. This CDR3 has 13 amino acids. Germline V gives CDR1 ENHRY, CDR2 SYGVKD. The CDR3 DNA reads TGTGCCATCAGTGAAACCCGTTCCTACGAGCAGTACTTC. As protein: CAISETRSYEQYF.

The gene calls are TRBV25-1 and TRBJ1-3; 7 nucleotides agree with TRBD1. Germline CDR1 and CDR2: MGHDK and SYGVNS. This CDR3 region has 14 residues. J lost 4 bases, V lost 4 bases, and 4 bases had no gene match. CDR3: CASSGQGSGNTIYF. The CDR3 region has the DNA TGTGCCAGCAGTGGACAGGGCTCCGGAAACACCATATATTTT.

The DNA for the CDR3 is TGTGCCAGCAGCTGGCAGGGAGACAATGAGCAGTTCTTC. Translating it yields CASSWQGDNEQFF. The chain recombines TRBV5-6 with TRBJ2-1; TRBD1 or TRBD2 may be the D gene (5 bases each). Germline assignment: CDR1 SGHDT and CDR2 YYEEEE. V shed 3 bases and J shed 5 bases, with 9 bases lying between them. The CDR3 consists of 13 residues.

This chain connects TRBV11-2 to TRBJ2-5; D ambiguous. The germline gives CDR1 SGHAT, CDR2 FQNNGV. Trimming removed 0 bases at V and 1 base at J, with 9 bases between. This CDR3 has 15 residues. The CDR3 loop reads CASSLDGLFQETQYF. Here the CDR3 DNA reads TGTGCCAGCAGCTTAGATGGTCTTTTCCAAGAGACCCAGTACTTC.

The gene calls are TRBV28 and TRBJ1-1; no clear D gene. With 4 bases removed from V and 0 bases from J, the gap between germline ends came to 15 bases. The germline V gene encodes CDR1 MDHEN and CDR2 SYDVKM. There are 16 residues in the CDR3. The CDR3 protein is CASSSRKFFMNTEAFF. CDR3 DNA sequence: TGTGCCAGCAGTTCGAGAAAGTTCTTCATGAACACTGAAGCTTTCTTT.

By share, this clone ranks as medium-sized (0.01 to 0.1%). This rearrangement joins TRBV6-1 to TRBJ2-7; TRBD1 might be the D (5 bases). The CDR3 contains 12 residues. The germline V gene encodes CDR1 MNHNS and CDR2 SASEGT. Trimming shortened V by 4 bases and J by 6 bases, and 10 bases separated the two germline ends. For the CDR3, the DNA is TGTGCCAGCAGTGGTGTAAGGGGCGAGCAGTACTTC. This sequence encodes CASSGVRGEQYF.

The genes are TRBV4-3 and TRBJ2-7, with 8 bases matching TRBD2. CDR1 and CDR2 from the germline V gene are LGHNA and YSLEER. V lost 3 bases to trimming and J lost 9 bases; unmatched junction nucleotides: 16. The CDR3 runs to 16 residues. The CDR3 nucleotides are TGCGCCAGCAGCCACACCCGTGAGCAGCCAACTAGCGGGCAGTACTTC. It translates to CASSHTREQPTSGQYF.

This clone was picked up one time. V and J are TRBV5-4 and TRBJ2-3; TRBD1 agrees at 9 bases. The J segment lost 4 bases and the V segment lost 4 bases, leaving 10 bases of the junction unmatched. This CDR3 has 16 residues. CDR1 and CDR2 (germline): SGHNT, YYREEE (reference sequence). CDR3 amino acids: CASSRPDRGGADTQYF. CDR3 nucleotides: TGTGCCAGCAGCCGGCCGGACAGGGGAGGAGCAGATACGCAGTATTTT.

This chain links TRBV11-3 with TRBJ1-6, with D possibly being TRBD1 (6 bases). Germline loops: CDR1 SGHNT, CDR2 YENEEA. CDR3 size: 17 residues. V was clipped by 3 bases and J by 5 bases, with 17 bases between them. CDR3 nucleotide sequence: TGTGCCAGCAGCTTGGACAGTCTAGGTTTGGATAATTCACCCCTCCACTTT. It codes for CASSLDSLGLDNSPLHF.

This clone appeared once. The chain carries TRBV6-5 and TRBJ1-5; D may be TRBD1 (5 bases). There are 14 residues in the CDR3. Trimming took 0 bases from V and 5 from J, leaving 8 bases between them. Germline V CDR1 and CDR2: MNHEY, SVGAGI. The CDR3 DNA follows: TGTGCCAGCAGTTACTCGATAGGGGATCAGCCCCAGCATTTT. Translating gives CASSYSIGDQPQHF.

This sequence joins TRBV11-2 and TRBJ2-5, with 8 nucleotides matching TRBD2. This CDR3 region has 13 residues. Trimming took 6 bases from V and 3 from J; bases not matched to a gene: 3. The germline gives CDR1 SGHAT, CDR2 FQNNGV. The CDR3 nucleotides are TGTGCCAGCAGTTTCGGGGGGGAAGAGACCCAGTACTTC. This sequence encodes CASSFGGEETQYF.

This rearrangement joins TRBV4-1 to TRBJ1-5, with 8 bases fitting TRBD1. With V trimmed by 2 bases and J by 6 bases, 9 bases remained unmatched. The CDR3 spans 16 residues. Germline CDR1 reads MGHRA; CDR2 reads YSYEKL. The CDR3 DNA reads as TGCGCCAGCAGCCAATCAATCGTCAGGGGGCCTCAGCCCCAGCATTTT. Amino acids: CASSQSIVRGPQPQHF.

V gene TRBV28 combines with J gene TRBJ2-1; 10 positions agree with TRBD2. The germline gives CDR1 MDHEN, CDR2 SYDVKM. Unmatched junction bases numbered 9, after V lost 4 bases and J lost 3 bases. CDR3 size: 17 residues. Here the CDR3 DNA reads TGTGCCAGCAGTTCCCTCCCACTAGCGGGGATCTACAATGAGCAGTTCTTC. This sequence encodes CASSSLPLAGIYNEQFF.

The chain has TRBV15 and TRBJ1-4; D gene unclear. This CDR3 has 14 amino acids. V lost 6 bases and J 13 bases, leaving 21 bases between the germline ends. Looked up from germline, CDR1 is LNHNV and CDR2 is YYDKDF (reference sequence). This CDR3 reads CATRSRGSWERLFF. The CDR3 bases are TGTGCCACCAGGTCACGAGGGTCTTGGGAGAGACTGTTTTTT.

The chain combines TRBV18 with TRBJ2-2; D not certain. V was shortened by 4 bases and J by 2 bases, with 14 bases between the two germline ends. The CDR3 runs to 16 residues. Germline CDR1 KGHSH, CDR2 LQKENI. The CDR3 protein is CASSLRTRINTGELFF. The CDR3 bases are TGTGCCAGCTCACTACGCACCAGAATCAACACCGGGGAGCTGTTTTTT.

The chain uses TRBV11-3 and TRBJ1-1; a possible D gene is TRBD1 (5 bases). Germline V lookup: CDR1 SGHNT, CDR2 YENEEA. With 4 bases removed from V and 10 bases from J, the gap between germline ends came to 13 bases. This CDR3 has 12 residues. The DNA for the CDR3 is TGTGCCAGCAGCTCAGCCCGGACAACAGCTTTCTTT. This codes for CASSSARTTAFF.

This clone occurred once. This chain connects TRBV2 to TRBJ1-5, with D possibly being TRBD1 (5 bases). The germline CDR1 and CDR2 sequences are SNHLY and FYNNEI. The V and J ends lost 5 bases and 7 bases respectively, with 15 bases between them. The CDR3 is 14 amino acids. This CDR3 is CASSYSGNEQPQHF. The CDR3 DNA follows: TGTGCCAGCAGTTATTCAGGGAATGAACAGCCCCAGCATTTT.

V gene TRBV9 combines with J gene TRBJ2-7; 7 nucleotides agree with TRBD2. The CDR3 runs to 13 residues. J was trimmed by 6 bases and V by 4 bases; bases with no gene match: 7. Germline CDR1 is SGDLS and CDR2 is YYNGEE. The CDR3 DNA sequence: TGTGCCAGCAGCTTCCGGGACTATCCCGAGCAGTACTTC. Protein sequence: CASSFRDYPEQYF.